This T cell receptor (beta chain) was captured in a study of T-cell reconstitution after alpha-beta-depleted transplantation in children. This clonotype was observed a handful of times. A TCRbeta library incorporating unique molecular identifiers was prepared. TCRdb itself ran the PCR reads through MiXCR, one entry per CDR3 protein. The repertoire holds almost 400,000 distinct CDR3 sequences, with around 21% as singletons. CDR3 length: 11 residues. With 6 bases removed from V and 10 bases from J, the gap between germline ends came to 10 bases. V usage is TRBV12-3 or TRBV12-4 and J usage is TRBJ2-4; D gene unclear. The TCR sequence derives from a human donor who donated a stem cell graft to a child with acute myeloid leukemia. The material was PBMCs from the stem cell graft donor, obtained from the stem cell graft. DNA of the CDR3: TGTGCCAGCAGCGAGTCCGGGATTCAGTACTTC. This sequence encodes CASSESGIQYF.